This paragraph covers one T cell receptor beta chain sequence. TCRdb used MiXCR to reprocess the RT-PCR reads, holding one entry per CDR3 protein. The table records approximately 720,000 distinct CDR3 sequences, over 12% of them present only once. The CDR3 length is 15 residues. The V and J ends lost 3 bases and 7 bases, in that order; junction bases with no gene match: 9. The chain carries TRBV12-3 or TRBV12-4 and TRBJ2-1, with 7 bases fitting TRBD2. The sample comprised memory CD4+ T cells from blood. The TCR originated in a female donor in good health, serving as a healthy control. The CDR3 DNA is TGTGCCAGCAGTTTGGTCTGGGAGGGTAAGAATGAGCAGTTCTTC. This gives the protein CASSLVWEGKNEQFF.